This T cell receptor beta chain was obtained from a study of blood T cell repertoires in COVID-19 (dated by TCRdb to 2019 to 2021). For the study in its entirety: Collaborator samples came from the United States, Italy and Spain and covered acute and convalescent phases of COVID-19. The samples were drawn from two sources: the first 160 participants of the ongoing ImmuneRACE study, and 1,000 to 1,500 subjects contributed by 6 global collaborators. The material from the prospective study consisted of cDNA or gDNA derived from T cells, B-cell-depleted T cells, or PBMCs. Where available, HLA class I and class II types were taken from metadata supplied by the sample provider and were not determined by assay-based typing. The repertoires were released in a freely available public database meant as a resource for research on the immune response to SARS-CoV-2. Nearly every sample came with metadata listing a de-identified subject ID, COVID-19 status, age in years and sex. The dataset comprised deeply sampled blood TCRbeta repertoires from subjects exposed to, actively infected with, or recovered from COVID-19.

CDR1 and CDR2 are drawn from the germline V gene: SGHRS, YFSETQ. At the junction V is shortened by 1 base and J by 1 base, with 10 bases in between. The CDR3, from cysteine to phenylalanine, totals 15 residues. The retained sequence is limited to the CDR3, 45 bases, with the frame set at the first base. Here is what the overall study found, with its caveats: The quantity of clinical and demographic metadata differed by source and by participant and was supplied without curation.

In the prospective study, participants were 18 to 89 years old, resided in about 25 geographic areas of the United States, and were enrolled through a virtual design. To assign participants to cohorts, the prospective study relied on clinical history that participants themselves reported in a screening survey and a study questionnaire. Recovered participants in ImmuneRACE Cohort 3 were defined as having two consecutive negative NP/OP PCR tests, clearance from a healthcare professional, or resolution of symptoms. In the prospective study, mobile phlebotomists collected whole blood, serum and a nasopharyngeal or oropharyngeal swab from each participant. Over a 2-month period, participants in the prospective study had the option of providing additional blood draws and questionnaires. Prospective study blood samples were shipped either frozen or at room temperature before DNA extraction. Regarding this clone: Its binding antigen is unknown. The input lacks base qualities; no much larger clone sits a single base away.

The immunoSEQ Assay, a bias-controlled multiplex PCR, was used to amplify TCRbeta CDR3 regions from genomic DNA. The original methods were these. The number of nucleated cells in each sample was estimated by amplification of reference gene primers within the assay. To quantify the absolute abundance of each unique TCRbeta CDR3 rearrangement, sequence reads were collapsed and filtered. For each sample, productive Simpson clonality was calculated by taking the square root of Simpson's diversity index across productive rearrangements. Sourced from immuneACCESS, this table was stored by TCRdb with only in-frame sequences that have V and J called. A share of the clones is absent; for the studies checked, an unresolved V gene accounts for under half, and the remainder has no known explanation. V and J calls and clone size are given by that table; D and trimming were obtained from the DNA. This sample lists 490,000 or so clones; 70% to 90% were detected once. The ten most abundant clones make up less than 2% of the sample.

Sequencing was done on a sample of PBMCs or T cells enriched from blood (not recorded which). The sequence derives from a woman in her thirties or forties who had recovered from COVID-19. In this chain, TRBV5-1 is recombined with TRBJ2-3; no confident D gene assignment can be made. The CDR3 is CASSLIDTGTDTQYF. The DNA is as follows: TGCGCCAGCAGCTTGATTGACACAGGCACAGATACGCAGTATTTT.